The 27 T cell receptor beta chains below all came from one sample that was sequenced in a study of cytomegalovirus exposure and HLA in healthy donors. 13 Jbeta primers and 60 Vbeta primers were used for the PCR. Produced via immunoSEQ multiplex PCR; TCRdb's table is partial and in-frame only. The repertoire consists of roughly 200,000 clones, with around three quarters occurring once and the leading ten covering over 1.5%. What was sequenced was PBMCs. The receptors here all came from a woman in her thirties in good health and CMV-seronegative.

The chain carries TRBV11-2 and TRBJ2-2; D may be TRBD2 (5 bases). The CDR3 has 13 residues. Trimming removed 3 bases at V and 5 bases at J, with 7 bases between. The germline CDR1 and CDR2 sequences are SGHAT and FQNNGV. The CDR3 spells CASSLRGTGELFF. As DNA, the CDR3 is TGTGCCAGCAGCTTGAGAGGGACCGGGGAGCTGTTTTTT.

The chain recombines TRBV18 with TRBJ1-2, with 9 bases matching TRBD1. The trim removed 3 bases at V and 8 bases at J, leaving 13 bases unmatched. Germline values: CDR1 KGHSH, CDR2 LQKENI. This CDR3 region has 16 residues. CDR3 nucleotide sequence: TGTGCCAGCTCACCGGGACAGGGACATTATCCAAACGGCTACACCTTC. Its protein product is CASSPGQGHYPNGYTF.

The CDR3 loop reads CASSVRTGRYGELFF. CDR3 nucleotides: TGTGCCAGCAGTGTTCGGACAGGGAGGTACGGGGAGCTGTTTTTT. V is TRBV2 and J is TRBJ2-2; 8 bases are shared with TRBD1. Germline loops: CDR1 SNHLY, CDR2 FYNNEI. V dropped 4 bases and J dropped 7; count of bases not matched to a gene: 8. The CDR3 runs to 15 residues.

Note on this clone: The same CDR3 arises from other DNA sequences in this sample as well. The rearrangement links TRBV2 to TRBJ2-5, with D hard to call. The germline gives CDR1 SNHLY, CDR2 FYNNEI. V lost 6 bases, J lost 5 bases, and 7 bases lay in between. The CDR3 spans 11 residues. The CDR3 protein is CASSSEETQYF. As DNA, the CDR3 is TGTGCCAGCAGCTCCGAGGAGACCCAGTACTTC.

This sequence joins TRBV7-9 and TRBJ2-5; 9 bases match TRBD1. The CDR3 runs to 16 residues. The J segment lost 5 bases and the V segment lost 1 base, leaving 8 bases of the junction unmatched. Germline assignment: CDR1 SEHNR and CDR2 FQNEAQ (reference sequence). CDR3 in amino acids: CASSLGAGQGMETQYF. CDR3 nucleotides: TGTGCCAGCAGCTTAGGGGCAGGACAGGGGATGGAGACCCAGTACTTC.

The chain carries TRBV11-2 and TRBJ2-7; D is ambiguous. CDR3 size: 18 residues. Trimming shortened V by 3 bases and J by 0 bases, and 21 bases separated the two germline ends. Germline CDR1 SGHAT, CDR2 FQNNGV. The CDR3 DNA reads as TGTGCCAGCAGCTTTAACCCCCTAGTGGCGGCGAACTCCTACGAGCAGTACTTC. Protein: CASSFNPLVAANSYEQYF. The full variable domain, with the rest looked up from reference TRBV11-2 and TRBJ2-7, is EAGVAQSPRYKIIEKRQSVAFWCNPISGHATLYWYQQILGQGPKLLIQFQNNGVVDDSQLPKDRFSAERLKGVDSTLKIQPAKLEDSAVYLCASSFNPLVAANSYEQYFGPGTRLTVT.

The rearrangement joins TRBV6-6 to TRBJ2-3; 9 bases match TRBD2. V trimming: 2 bases; J trimming: 2 bases; junction bases outside the gene matches: 5. CDR1 and CDR2 (germline): MNHNY, SVGAGI (reference sequence). The length of the CDR3 is 16 residues. The CDR3 sequence: CASSYQRLADTDTQYF. As DNA, the CDR3 is TGTGCCAGCAGTTACCAAAGACTAGCGGACACAGATACGCAGTATTTT.

This chain joins TRBV19 and TRBJ1-2; TRBD1 matches 9 bases. Trimming removed 7 bases from V and 4 bases from J; junction bases left unmatched: 13. The CDR3 has 16 amino acids. Germline CDR1 is LNHDA and CDR2 is SQIVND (reference sequence). The CDR3: CASTPHRGRGVYGYTF. The CDR3 DNA sequence: TGTGCCAGTACCCCACACAGGGGGCGAGGAGTCTATGGCTACACCTTC.

CDR3 nucleotide sequence: TGCAGCGTTGAAGGAGGGACAGAGAGCACAGATACGCAGTATTTT. This encodes CSVEGGTESTDTQYF. V and J are TRBV29-1 and TRBJ2-3; 7 bases line up with TRBD1. Unmatched junction bases numbered 4, after V lost 1 base and J lost 0 bases. Germline CDR1 reads SQVTM; CDR2 reads ANQGSEA. CDR3 size: 15 residues.

The gene calls are TRBV27 and TRBJ2-2, with 8 nucleotides matching TRBD1. Germline loops: CDR1 MNHEY, CDR2 SMNVEV (reference sequence). V lost 6 bases to trimming and J lost 16 bases; unmatched junction nucleotides: 22. The CDR3 loop spans 16 amino acids. The CDR3 DNA reads as TGTGCCAGCAGGGGGACAGGCGCGGGTGAAGACACGAGCTGGTTTTTT. This translates into CASRGTGAGEDTSWFF.

The chain uses TRBV5-1 and TRBJ2-1; 8 bases align to TRBD2. After removal of 3 bases from V and 0 bases from J, the junction contained 2 bases not matched to a gene. Looked up from germline, CDR1 is SGHRS and CDR2 is YFSETQ. The CDR3 runs 15 residues. In DNA form, the CDR3 reads TGCGCCAGCAGCTATAGCGGGGACTCCTACAATGAGCAGTTCTTC. Translating it yields CASSYSGDSYNEQFF.

The chain joins TRBV19 to TRBJ2-1, with 9 bases identical to TRBD2. Losses at the gene ends were 3 bases for V and 7 bases for J; bases not matched to a gene: 7. Germline-derived CDR1 and CDR2 are LNHDA and SQIVND (reference sequence). The length of the CDR3 is 15 residues. The DNA for the CDR3 is TGTGCCAGTAGTATGGGACTAGCTACGGGTAATGAGCAGTTCTTC. The encoded protein is CASSMGLATGNEQFF.

The chain recombines TRBV10-1 with TRBJ2-1; weak D call: TRBD1 (5 bases). The V gene's germline CDR1 is WNHNN and CDR2 SYGVQD (reference sequence). Trimming cost V 11 bases and J 5 bases, with 16 bases left between them. The CDR3 covers 13 residues. The CDR3 coding sequence is TGCGCCCACCGCAGGGCCGAAAACAATGAGCAGTTCTTC. It yields the protein CAHRRAENNEQFF.

The chain carries TRBV4-3 and TRBJ1-2; D not certain. In germline, CDR1 is LGHNA, CDR2 YSLEER. The V end was cut by 0 bases, the J end by 4 bases, with 12 bases between. This CDR3 region has 15 residues. CDR3 sequence reads: CASSQDVGSGYGYTF. CDR3 coding DNA: TGCGCCAGCAGCCAAGATGTAGGGAGCGGCTATGGCTACACCTTC.

For the CDR3, the DNA is TGTGCCAGTAGTAAACCCGGGAACTCGGGATACTACGAGCAGTACTTC. It yields the protein CASSKPGNSGYYEQYF. The V gene is TRBV19, the J gene TRBJ2-7; D perhaps matches TRBD2 (5 bases). The CDR3 spans 16 residues. Germline values: CDR1 LNHDA, CDR2 SQIVND (reference sequence). Trimming pared 4 bases from V and 3 bases from J, leaving 19 bases between. The entire variable domain, with the rest obtained from reference TRBV19 and TRBJ2-7, is as follows: DGGITQSPKYLFRKEGQNVTLSCEQNLNHDAMYWYRQDPGQGLRLIYYSQIVNDFQKGDIAEGYSVSREKKESFPLTVTSAQKNPTAFYLCASSKPGNSGYYEQYFGPGTRLTVT.

The chain has TRBV18 and TRBJ2-7; 8 bases fit TRBD1. Per germline, CDR1 KGHSH and CDR2 LQKENI. The CDR3 is 14 amino acids. V gave up 1 base and J gave up 7 bases; unmatched junction bases: 6. DNA for the CDR3: TGTGCCAGCTCACCACGGGACAGGCGTTGGGAGCAGTACTTC. Protein: CASSPRDRRWEQYF.

The chain combines TRBV6-5 with TRBJ1-1; D might be TRBD1 (6 bases). Germline V gene lookup returns CDR1 MNHEY and CDR2 SVGAGI. This CDR3 has 14 residues. The V and J ends lost 3 bases and 3 bases respectively, with 11 bases between them. The CDR3 bases are TGTGCCAGCAGTTATAACGGGGGGCACACTGAAGCTTTCTTT. The encoded protein is CASSYNGGHTEAFF.

The genes are TRBV27 and TRBJ1-2; D may be TRBD1 (5 bases). The V gene's germline CDR1 is MNHEY and CDR2 SMNVEV (reference sequence). The CDR3 loop spans 12 amino acids. Trimming removed 6 bases from V and 5 bases from J, with 10 bases in between. The CDR3, as DNA: TGTGCCAGCAGGGGGGGTGGATATGGCTACACCTTC. The encoded protein is CASRGGGYGYTF.

This chain joins TRBV6-1 and TRBJ1-2; tentatively, D is TRBD1 (6 bases). The CDR3 loop spans 12 amino acids. Trimming shortened V by 5 bases and J by 7 bases, and 11 bases separated the two germline ends. Looked up from germline, CDR1 is MNHNS and CDR2 is SASEGT. The CDR3 nucleotides are TGTGCCAGCAGTACAGGGCTGAGTGGCTACACCTTC. It is translated as CASSTGLSGYTF.

This clone appeared a few times. This chain links TRBV6-5 with TRBJ1-3, with D tentatively TRBD1 (5 bases). Trimming took 0 bases from V and 8 from J, leaving 14 bases between them. This CDR3 contains 15 residues. The germline gives CDR1 MNHEY, CDR2 SVGAGI. The CDR3 sequence: CASSYSSGVGDTIYF. In DNA, the CDR3 is TGTGCCAGCAGTTACTCGTCGGGGGTCGGGGACACCATATATTTT.

CDR3 DNA: TGCAGTACGGGAGCGACAGATACGCAGTATTTT. Amino acid sequence: CSTGATDTQYF. The rearrangement joins TRBV20-1 to TRBJ2-3; a possible D gene is TRBD2 (6 bases). This CDR3 is built from 11 residues. V shed 8 bases and J shed 3 bases, with 9 bases lying between them. Germline V gene data show CDR1 as DFQATT and CDR2 as SNEGSKA (reference sequence).

V is TRBV5-1 and J is TRBJ2-7; TRBD2 matches at 11 bases. The CDR3 length is 16 residues. Germline assignment: CDR1 SGHRS and CDR2 YFSETQ. The J segment lost 3 bases and the V segment lost 4 bases, leaving 9 bases of the junction unmatched. In DNA, the CDR3 is TGCGCCAGCAGCCTACGGACCGGGACTAGCGGCTACGAGCAGTACTTC. Translated, it gives CASSLRTGTSGYEQYF.

The chain uses TRBV19 and TRBJ1-6; possible D gene TRBD1, 5 bases. The CDR3 extends over 16 amino acids. With 3 bases removed from V and 9 bases from J, the gap between germline ends came to 18 bases. Germline V gene lookup returns CDR1 LNHDA and CDR2 SQIVND (reference sequence). CDR3 residues: CASSMTDRPEISPLHF. DNA of the CDR3: TGTGCCAGTAGTATGACAGACCGACCGGAGATTTCACCCCTCCACTTT. The whole variable domain, remainder taken from reference TRBV19 and TRBJ1-6, is DGGITQSPKYLFRKEGQNVTLSCEQNLNHDAMYWYRQDPGQGLRLIYYSQIVNDFQKGDIAEGYSVSREKKESFPLTVTSAQKNPTAFYLCASSMTDRPEISPLHFGNGTRLTVT.

This clone was picked up a small number of times. V and J are TRBV29-1 and TRBJ2-6; D might be TRBD1 (5 bases). Trimming shortened V by 5 bases and J by 0 bases, and 14 bases separated the two germline ends. The CDR3 loop spans 16 amino acids. Germline V gene lookup returns CDR1 SQVTM and CDR2 ANQGSEA. CDR3 sequence reads: CSVFFAGISGANVLTF. CDR3 nucleotides: TGCAGCGTTTTTTTCGCAGGGATCTCTGGGGCCAACGTCCTGACTTTC.

The chain couples TRBV6-5 to TRBJ2-1; maybe TRBD1 (6 bases). This CDR3 is built from 12 residues. Germline assignment: CDR1 MNHEY and CDR2 SVGAGI. V was trimmed by 5 bases and J by 7 bases, leaving 9 bases between them. The CDR3 is CASSRTENEQFF. The CDR3 nucleotides are TGTGCCAGCAGTAGGACAGAAAATGAGCAGTTCTTC.

CDR3 region: CASSTTGATNTGELFF. DNA for the CDR3: TGTGCCAGCAGCACGACAGGGGCCACGAACACCGGGGAGCTGTTTTTT. The gene calls are TRBV7-8 and TRBJ2-2; 8 bases align to TRBD1. The CDR3 consists of 16 residues. Germline V gives CDR1 SGHVS, CDR2 FQNEAQ. V was clipped by 5 bases and J by 0 bases; unmatched bases: 5.

The V and J genes are TRBV29-1 and TRBJ2-5, with 7 bases identical to TRBD2. CDR3 size: 13 residues. Germline V gene sequence: CDR1 SQVTM, CDR2 ANQGSEA. V lost 1 base and J lost 3; bases outside the gene matches: 2. Here the CDR3 DNA reads TGCAGCGTTGAAGTTGGGGGGGAAGAGACCCAGTACTTC. Translating gives CSVEVGGEETQYF.